This T cell receptor beta chain was profiled in a study of CD8 T cells in Susac syndrome. Reverse transcription of 0.5 to 1 ug RNA was performed with random hexamers. TCRdb processed the immunoSEQ multiplex PCR reads anew with MiXCR; each CDR3 protein has one entry. The table shows around 170,000 distinct CDR3 sequences, with roughly 94% occurring only once. The TCR was taken from a human donor with Susac syndrome. Material: CD8+ T cells from PBMCs.

The CDR3 sequence: CASSPLRAGAVTEAFF. CDR3 nucleotide sequence: TGTGCCAGCAGCCCACTACGGGCGGGCGCGGTAACTGAAGCTTTCTTT. V is TRBV7-9 and J is TRBJ1-1; no clear D. The CDR3 loop spans 16 amino acids. CDR1 is SEHNR and CDR2 is FQNEAQ in the germline V gene (reference sequence). V was trimmed by 5 bases and J by 5 bases, leaving 21 bases between them.